A selection of T cell receptor beta chains follows, all from one sample in a study of blood T cell repertoires in COVID-19. Measured with immunoSEQ multiplex PCR; TCRdb has only the in-frame clones, and not every one. The profile shows about 99,000 clones, under 90% of them singletons. Sequenced input: peripheral blood. Every receptor here comes from a human donor in a cohort sampled during active or convalescent COVID-19. Each CDR3 is given with its conserved first and last residue.

V gene: TRBV19
J gene: TRBJ1-2
CDR3 protein: CASRRQGRPGYTF

V gene: TRBV19
J gene: TRBJ1-1
CDR3 protein: CASRPTSGEAFF

V gene: TRBV14
J gene: TRBJ1-2
CDR3 protein: CASSLRTGAYGYTF

V gene: TRBV9
J gene: TRBJ2-7
CDR3 protein: CASSADVSGVYEQYF

V gene: TRBV11-1
J gene: TRBJ2-7
CDR3 protein: CASSFGGDSSYEQYF

V gene: TRBV27
J gene: TRBJ2-3
CDR3 protein: CASSSAGTDTQYF

V gene: TRBV7-3
J gene: TRBJ1-2
CDR3 protein: CASTPGGNYGYTF

V gene: TRBV6-5
J gene: TRBJ2-7
CDR3 protein: CASLPRDRRYEQYF

V gene: TRBV4-1
J gene: TRBJ1-4
CDR3 protein: CASMDRRGKLFF

V gene: TRBV5-1
J gene: TRBJ1-2
CDR3 protein: CASRRTGGGDYGYTF